This TCR beta chain derives from a study of shared clonotypes between healthy human individuals. General study findings and limits: Clonotypes shared by all four sorted-subset donors had higher generation probabilities than non-shared clonotypes.

In the authors' methods: ImmunoSEQ sequences covered only the junction and lacked quality scores; filtering therefore differed. The protocol was immunoSEQ multiplex PCR, while the TCRdb copy is restricted to in-frame clones and leaves out a portion. The DNA was the basis for D and trimming; V, J and clone size are from that table. There are some 1,600,000 clones in the sample; around 98% occur only once, and roughly 0.45% lies in the top ten. Per the germline V gene, CDR1 is SQVTM and CDR2 is ANQGSEA. CDR3 length: 14 residues. The V end lost 4 bases, the J end lost 1 base, and 13 bases lay between the germline ends. Points on this clone: What it binds is unknown.

The healthy adult donors were HIV-negative and reported no recent acute infections or vaccinations. The TCR was taken from a man aged 25 to 40 in good health. Sequencing was performed on naive CD4+ T cells sorted from blood. Regarding subset: CD45RA+ positively selected. The chain joins TRBV29-1 to TRBJ1-1, with D hard to call. The CDR3 DNA sequence: TGCAGCGTTGTCGGGAAGGCCGGGAACACTGAAGCTTTCTTT. The encoded protein is CSVVGKAGNTEAFF.